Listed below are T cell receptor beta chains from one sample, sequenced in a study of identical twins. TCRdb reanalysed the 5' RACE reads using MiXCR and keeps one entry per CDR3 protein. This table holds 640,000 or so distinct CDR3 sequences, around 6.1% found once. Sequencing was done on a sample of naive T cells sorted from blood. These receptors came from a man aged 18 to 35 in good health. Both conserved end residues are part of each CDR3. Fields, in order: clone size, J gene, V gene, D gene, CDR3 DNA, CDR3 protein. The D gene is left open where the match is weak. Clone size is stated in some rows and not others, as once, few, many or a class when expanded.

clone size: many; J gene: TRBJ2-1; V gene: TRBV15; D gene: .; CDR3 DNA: TGTGCCACCAGCAGAGATCGGGTAGAGTCGAATGAGCAGTTCTTC; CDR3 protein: CATSRDRVESNEQFF
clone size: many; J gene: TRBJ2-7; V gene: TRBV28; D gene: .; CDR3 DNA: TGTGCCAGCAGTTTCGGGGGGCGCTCTGCGTACGAGCAGTACTTC; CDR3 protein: CASSFGGRSAYEQYF
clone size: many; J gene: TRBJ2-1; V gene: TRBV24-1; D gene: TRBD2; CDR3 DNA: TGTGCCACCAGTGATAGACTAGCGGGATACAATGAGCAGTTCTTC; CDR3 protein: CATSDRLAGYNEQFF
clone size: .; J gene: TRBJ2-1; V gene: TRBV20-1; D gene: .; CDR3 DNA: TGCAGTGCTAGGCCTCCTACGGGGGGCCATGAGCAGTTCTTC; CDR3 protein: CSARPPTGGHEQFF
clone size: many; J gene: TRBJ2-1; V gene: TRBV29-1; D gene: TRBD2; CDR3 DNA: TGCAGCGTCCTCACTAGCGCGTACAATGAGCAGTTCTTC; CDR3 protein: CSVLTSAYNEQFF
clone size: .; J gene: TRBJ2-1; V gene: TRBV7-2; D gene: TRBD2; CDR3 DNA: TGTGCCAGCAGCTCTAGGGGAAAAGCGGGATCATACAATGAGCAGTTCTTC; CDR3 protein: CASSSRGKAGSYNEQFF
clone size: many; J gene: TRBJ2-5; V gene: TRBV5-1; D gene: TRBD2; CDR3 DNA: TGCGCCAGCAGCTTGGTAGCGGGAGCGGTTGAGACCCAGTACTTC; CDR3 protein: CASSLVAGAVETQYF
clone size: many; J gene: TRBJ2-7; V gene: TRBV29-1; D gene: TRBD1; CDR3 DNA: TGCAGCGGGGGACAGGGTTACCACGAGCAGTACTTC; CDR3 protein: CSGGQGYHEQYF
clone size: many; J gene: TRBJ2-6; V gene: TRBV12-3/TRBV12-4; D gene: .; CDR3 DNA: TGTGCCAGCAGCCCCTATTTAAACCGCCGGGCCAACGTCCTGACTTTC; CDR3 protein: CASSPYLNRRANVLTF
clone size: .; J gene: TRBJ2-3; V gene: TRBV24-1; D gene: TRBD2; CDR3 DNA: TGTGCCACCAGTGAATTAGCGGGGGGGGCCTCCACCCCAGATACGCAGTATTTT; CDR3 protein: CATSELAGGASTPDTQYF
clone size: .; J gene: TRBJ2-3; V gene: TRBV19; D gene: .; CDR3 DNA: TGTGCCAGTAGTATTGCGGGGAGGACAGATACGCAGTATTTT; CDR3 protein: CASSIAGRTDTQYF
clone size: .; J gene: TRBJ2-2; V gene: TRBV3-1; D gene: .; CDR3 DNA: TGTGCCAGCAGCCTCACTAGCAGCACCGGGGAGCTGTTTTTT; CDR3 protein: CASSLTSSTGELFF
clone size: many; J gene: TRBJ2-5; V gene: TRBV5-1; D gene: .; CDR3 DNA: TGCGCCAGCAAGGCCTCCCAAGAGACCCAGTACTTC; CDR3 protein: CASKASQETQYF
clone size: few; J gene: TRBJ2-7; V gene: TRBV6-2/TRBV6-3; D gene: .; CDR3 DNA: TGTGCCAGCAGTTACGGGTTCGGCGTGTACGAGCAGTACTTC; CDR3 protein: CASSYGFGVYEQYF
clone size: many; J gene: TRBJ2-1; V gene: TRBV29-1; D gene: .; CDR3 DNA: TGCAGCGTTTACGGCTCCTACAATGAGCAGTTCTTC; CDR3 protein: CSVYGSYNEQFF
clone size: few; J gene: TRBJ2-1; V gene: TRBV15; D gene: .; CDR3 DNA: TGTGCCACCAGCAGAGAGCATGAGCAGTTCTTC; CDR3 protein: CATSREHEQFF
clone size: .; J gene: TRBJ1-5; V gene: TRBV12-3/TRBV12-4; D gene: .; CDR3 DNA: TGTGCCAGCAGTCCCTCGGGTCATGGCAATCAGCCCCAGCATTTT; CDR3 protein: CASSPSGHGNQPQHF
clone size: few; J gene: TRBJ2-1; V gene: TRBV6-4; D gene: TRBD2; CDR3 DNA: TGTGCCAGCAGTGCTCTAGCGGGAGATGAGCAGTTCTTC; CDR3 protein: CASSALAGDEQFF
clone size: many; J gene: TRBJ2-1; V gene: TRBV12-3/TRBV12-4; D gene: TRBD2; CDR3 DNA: TGTGCCAGCAGCCATCAGACTAGCGGATACAATGAGCAGTTCTTC; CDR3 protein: CASSHQTSGYNEQFF
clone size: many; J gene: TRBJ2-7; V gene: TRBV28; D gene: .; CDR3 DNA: TGTGCCATCAAGCCCGGGCCAGGCTACGAGCAGTACTTC; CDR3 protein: CAIKPGPGYEQYF
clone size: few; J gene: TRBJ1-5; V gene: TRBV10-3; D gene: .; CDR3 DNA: TGTGCCATCGGAGGGGGGGGCAGGGGCAATCAGCCCCAGCATTTT; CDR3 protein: CAIGGGGRGNQPQHF
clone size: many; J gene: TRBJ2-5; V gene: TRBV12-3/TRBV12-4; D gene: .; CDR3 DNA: TGTGCCAGCAGTTCGACGGGACCACAAGAGACCCAGTACTTC; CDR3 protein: CASSSTGPQETQYF
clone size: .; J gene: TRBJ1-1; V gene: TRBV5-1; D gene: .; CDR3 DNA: TGCGCCAGCAGCTTGGCCTTACAGGTGAACACTGAAGCTTTCTTT; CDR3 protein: CASSLALQVNTEAFF
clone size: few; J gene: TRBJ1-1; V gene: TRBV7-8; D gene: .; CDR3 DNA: TGTGCCAGCAGCTACCGACCGAGGGCGTACACTGAAGCTTTCTTT; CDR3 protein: CASSYRPRAYTEAFF
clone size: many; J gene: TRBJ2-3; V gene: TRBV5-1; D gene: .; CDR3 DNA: TGCGCCAGCAGCCCGGGGGACAGTGATAGCACAGATACGCAGTATTTT; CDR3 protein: CASSPGDSDSTDTQYF
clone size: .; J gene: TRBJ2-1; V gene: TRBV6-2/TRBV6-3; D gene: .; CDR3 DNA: TGTGCCAGCAGTAAAGGACCAGAGCAGTTCTTC; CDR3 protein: CASSKGPEQFF
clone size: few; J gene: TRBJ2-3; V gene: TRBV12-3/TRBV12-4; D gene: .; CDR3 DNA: TGTGCCAGCGGAATAGATACGCAGTATTTT; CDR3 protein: CASGIDTQYF
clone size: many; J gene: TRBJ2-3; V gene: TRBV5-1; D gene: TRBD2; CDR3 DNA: TGCGCCAGCAGCGGGGGACTAGCGGGGACCACAGATACGCAGTATTTT; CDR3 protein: CASSGGLAGTTDTQYF
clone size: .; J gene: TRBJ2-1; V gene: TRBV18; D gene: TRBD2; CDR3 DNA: TGTGCCAGCTCACCGGGCCCGGGACTAGCGAGCAATGAGCAGTTCTTC; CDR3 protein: CASSPGPGLASNEQFF
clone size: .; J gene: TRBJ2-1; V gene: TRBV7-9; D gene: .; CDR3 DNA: TGTGCCAGCATTCAACCGGGCCGCGAGCAGTTCTTC; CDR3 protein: CASIQPGREQFF
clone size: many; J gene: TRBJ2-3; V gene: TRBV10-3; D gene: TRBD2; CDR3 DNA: TGTGCCATCAAGGAGCGGGAGGTGGGCACAGATACGCAGTATTTT; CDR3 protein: CAIKEREVGTDTQYF
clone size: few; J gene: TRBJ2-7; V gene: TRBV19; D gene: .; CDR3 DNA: TGTGCCAGTATTGGGGGTACTCCGAGGGTCGAGCAGTACTTC; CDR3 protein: CASIGGTPRVEQYF
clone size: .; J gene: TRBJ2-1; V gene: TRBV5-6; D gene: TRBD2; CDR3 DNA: TGTGCCAGCAGCTTGGCGACTAGCGGGAGAAGGGACTACAATGAGCAGTTCTTC; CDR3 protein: CASSLATSGRRDYNEQFF
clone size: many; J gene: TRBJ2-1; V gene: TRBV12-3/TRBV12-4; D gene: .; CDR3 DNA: TGTGCCAGCGAAACCGGGGGATACAATGAGCAGTTCTTC; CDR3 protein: CASETGGYNEQFF
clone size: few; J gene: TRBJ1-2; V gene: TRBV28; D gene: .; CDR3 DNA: TGTGCCAGCAGTTTGCTCGGGTTAGAGGGGCGCCCCCCCGGAGGCTACACCTTC; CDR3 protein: CASSLLGLEGRPPGGYTF
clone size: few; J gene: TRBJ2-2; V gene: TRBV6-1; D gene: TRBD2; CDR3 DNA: TGTGCCAGCAGTGTTAGCGGGAAAATCGGGGAGCTGTTTTTT; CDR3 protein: CASSVSGKIGELFF
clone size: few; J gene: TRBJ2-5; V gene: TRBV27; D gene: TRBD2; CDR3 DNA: TGTGCCAGCAGTTTAATAGCGGGAGCATTGGAGACCCAGTACTTC; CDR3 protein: CASSLIAGALETQYF
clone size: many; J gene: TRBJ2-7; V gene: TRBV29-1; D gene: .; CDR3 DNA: TGCAGCGTTGAAGATGGGATCAGCGGCTCCTACGAGCAGTACTTC; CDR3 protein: CSVEDGISGSYEQYF
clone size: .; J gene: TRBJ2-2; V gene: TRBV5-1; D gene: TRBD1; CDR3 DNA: TGCGCCAGCATTGAGGGGGCGAGCACCGGGGAGCTGTTTTTT; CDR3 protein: CASIEGASTGELFF
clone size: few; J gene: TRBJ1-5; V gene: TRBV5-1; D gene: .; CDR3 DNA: TGCGCCAGCAGCTTGGGCGGGGGGGCTCAGCCCCAGCATTTT; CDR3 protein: CASSLGGGAQPQHF
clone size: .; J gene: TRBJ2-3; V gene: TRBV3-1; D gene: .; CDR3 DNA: TGTGCCAGCAGCCAAGATGGAGGGGTAGGAGATACGCAGTATTTT; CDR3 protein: CASSQDGGVGDTQYF
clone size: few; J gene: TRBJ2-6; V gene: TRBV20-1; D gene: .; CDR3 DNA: TGCAGTGCTAGACGGGGGTCTGGGGCCAACGTCCTGACTTTC; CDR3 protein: CSARRGSGANVLTF
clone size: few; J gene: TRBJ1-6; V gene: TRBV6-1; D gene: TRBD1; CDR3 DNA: TGTGCCAGCTGGGGGGACAGTATAAATTCACCCCTCCACTTT; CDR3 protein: CASWGDSINSPLHF
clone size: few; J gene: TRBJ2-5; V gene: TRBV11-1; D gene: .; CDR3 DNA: TGTGCCAGCACAAACTCCGAGAAGCAAGAGACCCAGTACTTC; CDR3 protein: CASTNSEKQETQYF
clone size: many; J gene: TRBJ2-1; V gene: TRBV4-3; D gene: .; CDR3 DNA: TGCGCCAGCAGCCAAGATTGGGGTCCTACTGAGCAGTTCTTC; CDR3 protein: CASSQDWGPTEQFF
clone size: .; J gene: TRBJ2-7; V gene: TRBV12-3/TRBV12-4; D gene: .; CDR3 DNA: TGTGCCAGCTCGGCCGGGAGTCGAGAGCAGTACTTC; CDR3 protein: CASSAGSREQYF
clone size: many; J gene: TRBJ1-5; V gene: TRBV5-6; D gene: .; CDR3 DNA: TGTGCCAGCAGCTTGGGGCGGTATCAGCCCCAGCATTTT; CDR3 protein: CASSLGRYQPQHF
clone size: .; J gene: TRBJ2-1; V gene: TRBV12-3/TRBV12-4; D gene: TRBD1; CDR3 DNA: TGTGCCAGCAGTGAGCGGACAGGGGGTATCATAGATGAGCAGTTCTTC; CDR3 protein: CASSERTGGIIDEQFF
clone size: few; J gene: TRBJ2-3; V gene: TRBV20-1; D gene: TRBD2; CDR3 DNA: TGCAGTGCTTCCGGGACTAGCGGGAGCATGTGGACAGATACGCAGTATTTT; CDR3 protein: CSASGTSGSMWTDTQYF
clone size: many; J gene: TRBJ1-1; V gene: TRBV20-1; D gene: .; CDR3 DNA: TGCAGTGCTAGCCACAGGGTAAAGACTGAAGCTTTCTTT; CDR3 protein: CSASHRVKTEAFF
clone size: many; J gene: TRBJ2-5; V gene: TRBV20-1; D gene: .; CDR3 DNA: TGCAGTGCTAGCGGACCCTTGGTGAAGACCCAGTACTTC; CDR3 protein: CSASGPLVKTQYF
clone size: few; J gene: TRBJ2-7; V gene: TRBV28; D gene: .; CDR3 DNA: TGTGCCAGCAGGTGGACCCTCAGCTCCTACGAGCAGTACTTC; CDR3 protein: CASRWTLSSYEQYF
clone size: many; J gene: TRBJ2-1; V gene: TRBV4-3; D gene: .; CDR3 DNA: TGCGCCAGCAGCCAAGATTTAGCCTCCTACAATGAGCAGTTCTTC; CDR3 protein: CASSQDLASYNEQFF
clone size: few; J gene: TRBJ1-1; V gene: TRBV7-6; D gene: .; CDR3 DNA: TGTGCCAGCGTGGGACCGAACACTGAAGCTTTCTTT; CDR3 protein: CASVGPNTEAFF
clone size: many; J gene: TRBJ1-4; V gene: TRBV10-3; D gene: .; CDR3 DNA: TGTGCCATCAGTGAGACGACTAATGAAAAACTGTTTTTT; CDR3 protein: CAISETTNEKLFF